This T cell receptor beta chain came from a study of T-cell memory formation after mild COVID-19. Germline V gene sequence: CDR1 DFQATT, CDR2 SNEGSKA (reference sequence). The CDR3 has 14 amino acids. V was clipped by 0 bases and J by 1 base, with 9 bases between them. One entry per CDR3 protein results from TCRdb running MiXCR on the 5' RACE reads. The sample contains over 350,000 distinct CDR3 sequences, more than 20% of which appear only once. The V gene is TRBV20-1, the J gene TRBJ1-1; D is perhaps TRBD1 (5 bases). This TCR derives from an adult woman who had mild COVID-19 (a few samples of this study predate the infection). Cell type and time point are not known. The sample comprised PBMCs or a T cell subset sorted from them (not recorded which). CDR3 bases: TGCAGTGCTAGAGAGTGGGGGGGGAACACTGAAGCTTTCTTT. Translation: CSAREWGGNTEAFF.